This T cell receptor (beta chain) was found in a study of blood T cell repertoires in COVID-19. Whole-study context: Researchers got acute and convalescent COVID-19 samples from the United States, Italy and Spain. From T cells, B-cell-depleted T cells, or PBMCs came the material, which was cDNA or gDNA.

Data came from immunoSEQ multiplex PCR; TCRdb stores just in-frame clones and leaves some out. The sample holds over 350,000 clones, approximately 90% seen once. The CDR3 covers 15 residues. CDR1 is SGHTS and CDR2 is YDEGEE in the germline V gene. After removal of 4 bases from V and 6 bases from J, the junction contained 4 bases not matched to a gene. The age range of participants was 18 to 89 years, with residence in about two dozen US areas. This TCR derives from a woman aged 25 to 39 with acute COVID-19. The sequencing input was PBMCs or T cells enriched from blood (not recorded which). The chain uses TRBV5-8 and TRBJ1-4; TRBD1 matches 12 bases. CDR3 DNA sequence: TGTGCCAGCAGCGCGGGGACAGGGGGCGATGAAAAACTGTTTTTT. As protein: CASSAGTGGDEKLFF.